The 2 T cell receptor beta chains below come from one sample, sequenced in a study of response to subunit inactivated influenza vaccine. TCRdb re-called the RT-PCR reads with MiXCR, one entry per CDR3 protein. The sample yields 860,000 or so distinct CDR3 sequences, 21% seen once. The sample in question was PBMCs from blood, obtained about 5 days after vaccination. These receptors all come from a man between 45 and 60 years old who received an inactivated influenza vaccine.

J is TRBJ2-3 and V is TRBV28, with TRBD2 matching 11 bases. Per germline, CDR1 MDHEN and CDR2 SYDVKM. V lost 5 bases to trimming and J lost 5 bases; unmatched junction nucleotides: 6. The CDR3 length is 15 residues. CDR3 in amino acids: CASSNSGREVDTQYF. The CDR3 DNA is TGTGCCAGCAGTAATAGCGGGAGGGAGGTAGATACGCAGTATTTT.

The table lists this clonotype with a few counts. The chain employs TRBV7-2 and TRBJ2-7; TRBD1 is a possible D gene (5 bases). V gave up 4 bases and J gave up 5 bases, with 21 bases separating them. This CDR3 contains 16 residues. Germline CDR1 reads SGHTA; CDR2 reads FQGNSA. In DNA, the CDR3 is TGTGCCAGCAGCTCCCAAGGGGCAGGGAATAGGAACGAGCAGTACTTC. It specifies CASSSQGAGNRNEQYF.